Listed here is a single T cell receptor beta chain. Its antigen is undetermined. These data belong to a study of shared clonotypes between healthy human individuals. Study conclusions and caveats: Around 5.3% of naive CD4 clonotypes were shared across four donors. Represented diversity (both genetic and exposure-history) was limited by the small number of donors.

The CDR3 is made up of 18 amino acids. CDR1 is MDHEN, CDR2 SYDVKM, per germline. With V trimmed by 5 bases and J by 8 bases, 18 bases remained unmatched. Sorted subsets were amplified in replicate PCRs using 200 ng DNA, approximately 30,000 T cell genomes. This table comes from immunoSEQ multiplex PCR, and its TCRdb copy is limited to in-frame clones, with some not included. The sample lists roughly 890,000 clones; around 93% were seen once. Naive-designated CD8 cells lacked CD45RO, were positively enriched for CCR7, and omitted terminally differentiated effector memory CD45RA+ cells. The TCR originated in a man aged 30 to 45 in good health. The rearrangement joins TRBV28 to TRBJ2-1; 10 bases align to TRBD2. Specimen: naive CD8+ T cells sorted from blood. DNA of the CDR3: TGTGCCAGCAGTCGGATACAGATACTAGCGGGAAACCCCCATGAGCAGTTCTTC. Its protein product is CASSRIQILAGNPHEQFF.